A selection of T cell receptor beta chains follows, all from one sample in a study of OX40 agonist ivuxolimab in advanced cancers. Clones were sequenced by immunoSEQ multiplex PCR, and TCRdb holds only the in-frame ones, with some missing. This sample has about 18,000 clones, with approximately 70% found just once. The sequences come from CD4+ or CD8+ T cells sorted from blood, collected in a trial of the OX40 agonist ivuxolimab. The receptors stem from an adult with an advanced solid tumor such as melanoma, head and neck, liver or kidney cancer. The CDR3 runs from the conserved cysteine through the conserved F or W. The D gene is left open where the match is weak. Only some rows state a clone size, as once, few, many or a class for expanded clones.

-,TRBV7-2,-,TRBJ1-2,TGTGCCAGCAGCTTAGTCCCAAGTAACTATGGCTACACCTTC,CASSLVPSNYGYTF
TRBD1,TRBV29-1,-,TRBJ2-1,TGCAGCGCTGAGACAGGGAGCATCTACAATGAGCAGTTCTTC,CSAETGSIYNEQFF
-,TRBV11-2,-,TRBJ1-1,TGTGCCAGCAGCTTAGTGGGCGTCAATATGAACACTGAAGCTTTCTTT,CASSLVGVNMNTEAFF
-,TRBV6-1,few,TRBJ2-4,TGTGCCAGCAGTGTGTGGAAATTTGACAAGGGAGCCAAAAACATTCAGTACTTC,CASSVWKFDKGAKNIQYF
-,TRBV9,medium-sized,TRBJ2-2,TGTGCCAGCAGCGTAGGTGGACAGCCTGGTAGCGGGGAGCTGTTTTTT,CASSVGGQPGSGELFF
-,TRBV4-3,-,TRBJ1-5,TGCGCCAGCAGCCAAGATCGAGGAGAGGGTAAGAAGCCCCAGCATTTT,CASSQDRGEGKKPQHF
TRBD1,TRBV7-9,few,TRBJ1-1,TGTGCCAGCAGAGCCTCCGGGACAGGGGGACCGGGGAACACTGAAGCTTTCTTT,CASRASGTGGPGNTEAFF
-,TRBV7-9,-,TRBJ2-7,TGTGCCAGCAGAACCGCGGGGACGTCCTACGAGCAGTACTTC,CASRTAGTSYEQYF
-,TRBV28,-,TRBJ2-3,TGTGCCAGCAGTTTATCCGCGGGGCCCACAGATACGCAGTATTTT,CASSLSAGPTDTQYF
-,TRBV7-9,few,TRBJ2-2,TGTGCCAGCAGTTACCTTTCCGGGATCAACACCGGGGAGCTGTTTTTT,CASSYLSGINTGELFF
-,TRBV4-1,few,TRBJ2-6,TGCGCCAGCAGCCTCAGACGCGAGGAGTCGGGGGCCAACGTCCTGACTTTC,CASSLRREESGANVLTF
-,TRBV7-2,few,TRBJ1-5,TGTGCCAGCAGCCTAGGCCGGACAGTCAATCAGCCCCAGCATTTT,CASSLGRTVNQPQHF
TRBD1,TRBV27,few,TRBJ2-5,TGTGCCAGCAGTTTCGGACAGGGGCAAGAGACCCAGTACTTC,CASSFGQGQETQYF
TRBD2,TRBV11-2,-,TRBJ2-1,TGTGCCAGCAGCTTAATTGGACTAGCTCTTCGGAATGAGCAGTTCTTC,CASSLIGLALRNEQFF
-,TRBV13,-,TRBJ1-1,TGTGCCAGCAGCTTAGCCACTGAAGCTTTCTTT,CASSLATEAFF
TRBD1,TRBV9,-,TRBJ2-1,TGTGCCAGCGAGCCTACAGGGGTCGGTGAGCAGTTCTTC,CASEPTGVGEQFF
-,TRBV9,once,TRBJ2-7,TGTGCCAGCAGCTTCGGCGGCAGGGCGGACGAGCAGTACTTC,CASSFGGRADEQYF
TRBD2,TRBV29-1,once,TRBJ2-7,TGCAGCGTTGAAGGGACTAGCGACTCCTACGAGCAGTACTTC,CSVEGTSDSYEQYF
-,TRBV2,few,TRBJ2-5,TGTGCCAGCAGTGAAGCGGGGGGGCCGGGCGAGACCCAGTACTTC,CASSEAGGPGETQYF
-,TRBV9,-,TRBJ2-1,TGTGCCAGCAGCGGGCCGGGAATTGACGGGGAGCAGTTCTTC,CASSGPGIDGEQFF
-,TRBV30,-,TRBJ2-7,TGTGCCTGGAGTGTAGGGGCAGGCGAGCAGTACTTC,CAWSVGAGEQYF
-,TRBV27,-,TRBJ2-2,TGTGCCAGCAGTTTAGTCAGAACCGGGGAGCTGTTTTTT,CASSLVRTGELFF
TRBD2,TRBV27,-,TRBJ2-7,TGTGCCAGCAGTTTTAGCGGGAGGGTAATCTACGAGCAGTACTTC,CASSFSGRVIYEQYF
-,TRBV4-1,-,TRBJ1-5,TGCGCCAGCAGCCAAGATCGGGCAGGGAGCAATCAGCCCCAGCATTTT,CASSQDRAGSNQPQHF
-,TRBV6-6,-,TRBJ1-5,TGTGCCAGCAGGATCGGACCCAATCAGCCCCAGCATTTT,CASRIGPNQPQHF
-,TRBV6-1,-,TRBJ1-2,TGTGCCAGCAGCGCAGACGGGTTCTATGGCTACACCTTC,CASSADGFYGYTF
-,TRBV11-2,-,TRBJ2-2,TGTGCCAGCAGCTTAGGACTAGCCGGGGAGCTGTTTTTT,CASSLGLAGELFF
-,TRBV27,few,TRBJ2-7,TGTGCCAGCAGTTTCTCCGGGAACGAGCAGTACTTC,CASSFSGNEQYF
-,TRBV5-1,-,TRBJ2-5,TGCGCCAGCAGCTTGGGGCAGGGGATTCAAGAGACCCAGTACTTC,CASSLGQGIQETQYF
-,TRBV9,-,TRBJ2-2,TGTGCCAGCAGCGTAGTATTTGAAAGCGAGAACACCGGGGAGCTGTTTTTT,CASSVVFESENTGELFF
-,TRBV4-1,-,TRBJ1-3,TGCGCCAGCAGCCCGTGGGACGGCGCTGGAAACACCATATATTTT,CASSPWDGAGNTIYF
TRBD2,TRBV11-1,-,TRBJ2-7,TGTGCCAGCAGCTCAGAGCGGGAGAACTACGAGCAGTACTTC,CASSSERENYEQYF
-,TRBV11-3,-,TRBJ2-7,TGTGCCAGCAGCTTCGCCTCCTACGAGCAGTACTTC,CASSFASYEQYF
-,TRBV7-9,few,TRBJ1-1,TGTGCCAGCAGCCCCCCAGCGATCATGAACACTGAAGCTTTCTTT,CASSPPAIMNTEAFF
TRBD1,TRBV5-1,-,TRBJ1-5,TGCGCCAGCAGCTCCACAGGGGGATCACAGCCCCAGCATTTT,CASSSTGGSQPQHF
-,TRBV7-2,few,TRBJ2-1,TGTGCCAGCAGCCCCACCGCTAGCTCCTACAATGAGCAGTTCTTC,CASSPTASSYNEQFF
-,TRBV30,-,TRBJ2-7,TGTGCCTGGAGTATAATCCGGGCAGGAATTACCGAGCAGTACTTC,CAWSIIRAGITEQYF
-,TRBV6-1,-,TRBJ1-6,TGTGCCAGCAGTGAAGTTCCGCCGGCCTCCTATAATTCACCCCTCCACTTT,CASSEVPPASYNSPLHF
TRBD1,TRBV7-9,once,TRBJ2-1,TGTGCCAGCAGCCCAAGGACAGGGGACCGGTACAATGAGCAGTTCTTC,CASSPRTGDRYNEQFF
TRBD2,TRBV13,-,TRBJ2-2,TGTGCCAGCAGGGTAGGACTAGCGGGAGCCGGGGAGCTGTTTTTT,CASRVGLAGAGELFF
-,TRBV19,-,TRBJ2-1,TGTGCCAGTAGTTCCCAAATGGACGTTAGCTCCTACAATGAGCAGTTCTTC,CASSSQMDVSSYNEQFF
TRBD2,TRBV7-9,-,TRBJ2-3,TGTGCCAGCAGCCCTTGGGGCGGGAGTGCAGATACGCAGTATTTT,CASSPWGGSADTQYF
-,TRBV15,once,TRBJ1-5,TGTGCCACCAGCAGAGATCAGGCCCCAGATCAGCCCCAGCATTTT,CATSRDQAPDQPQHF
-,TRBV28,-,TRBJ1-5,TGTGCCAGCAGTGGAGGGAATCAGCCCCAGCATTTT,CASSGGNQPQHF
-,TRBV27,-,TRBJ1-3,TGTGCCAGCAGTTCCCTCTATGAGGAGTCTGGAAACACCATATATTTT,CASSSLYEESGNTIYF
TRBD1,TRBV9,-,TRBJ1-1,TGTGCCAGCAGCGTATGGTCAGGGGGATCCACTGAAGCTTTCTTT,CASSVWSGGSTEAFF
-,TRBV6-5,-,TRBJ2-1,TGTGCCAGCAGTTACCCTGGGCGGGCGCACAATGAGCAGTTCTTC,CASSYPGRAHNEQFF
TRBD1,TRBV30,-,TRBJ2-3,TGTGCCTGGAGTGGCGGACAGGGGGCAGATACGCAGTATTTT,CAWSGGQGADTQYF
-,TRBV27,-,TRBJ2-1,TGTGCCAGCAGTTTAAGAGGGGGTAGCTCCTACAATGAGCAGTTCTTC,CASSLRGGSSYNEQFF
-,TRBV27,-,TRBJ2-7,TGTGCCAGCAGTAACCCTCGGGACATCTACGAGCAGTACTTC,CASSNPRDIYEQYF
-,TRBV11-2,-,TRBJ2-3,TGTGCCAGCAGCTTAGACCTACACAGGGTCCAGGGCACAGATACGCAGTATTTT,CASSLDLHRVQGTDTQYF
TRBD1,TRBV6-5,-,TRBJ2-7,TGTGCCAGCAGTCCCGCGGGACAGGGAGGCTACGAGCAGTACTTC,CASSPAGQGGYEQYF
-,TRBV4-3,-,TRBJ1-4,TGCGCCAGCAGCCAAGGGACAGCAACTAATGAAAAACTGTTTTTT,CASSQGTATNEKLFF
-,TRBV10-3,-,TRBJ2-1,TGTGCCATCAGTGAGTCGACTACCGGGATGAATGAGCAGTTCTTC,CAISESTTGMNEQFF
TRBD1,TRBV27,-,TRBJ2-1,TGTGCCAGCAGTCCCCAACGACAGGGGATTGGCGATGAGCAGTTCTTC,CASSPQRQGIGDEQFF
TRBD1,TRBV27,-,TRBJ2-1,TGTGCCAGCGGGGACAGGGGCTGGAATGAGCAGTTCTTC,CASGDRGWNEQFF